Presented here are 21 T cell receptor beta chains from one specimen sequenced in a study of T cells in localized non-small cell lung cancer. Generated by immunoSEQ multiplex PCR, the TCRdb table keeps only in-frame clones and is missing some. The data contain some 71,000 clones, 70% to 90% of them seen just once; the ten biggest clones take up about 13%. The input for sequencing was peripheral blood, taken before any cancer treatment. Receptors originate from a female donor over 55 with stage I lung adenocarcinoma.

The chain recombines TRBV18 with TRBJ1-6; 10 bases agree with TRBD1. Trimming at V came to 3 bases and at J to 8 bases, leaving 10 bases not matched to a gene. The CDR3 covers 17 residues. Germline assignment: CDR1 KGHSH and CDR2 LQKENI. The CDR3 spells CASSPQATGGGYSPLHF. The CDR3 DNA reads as TGTGCCAGCTCACCGCAAGCGACAGGGGGCGGATATTCACCCCTCCACTTT.

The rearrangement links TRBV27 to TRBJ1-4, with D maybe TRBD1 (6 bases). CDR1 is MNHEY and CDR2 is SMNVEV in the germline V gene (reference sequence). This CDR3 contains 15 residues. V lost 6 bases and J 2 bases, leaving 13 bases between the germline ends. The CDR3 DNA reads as TGTGCCAGCAGAGTCAGGGGTACGACTAATGAAAAACTGTTTTTT. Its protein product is CASRVRGTTNEKLFF.

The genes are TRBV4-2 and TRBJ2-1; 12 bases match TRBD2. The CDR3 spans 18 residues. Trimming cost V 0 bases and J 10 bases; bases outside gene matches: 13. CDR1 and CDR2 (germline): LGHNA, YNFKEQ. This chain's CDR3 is CASSQDEPASGRAWEQFF. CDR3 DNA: TGTGCCAGCAGCCAAGATGAACCCGCTAGCGGGAGGGCCTGGGAGCAGTTCTTC.

CDR3 region: CASYAGVTGAETQYF. The CDR3, as DNA: TGCGCCAGCTACGCGGGAGTCACCGGGGCCGAGACCCAGTACTTC. This chain links TRBV5-1 with TRBJ2-5; 7 nucleotides match TRBD2. Per the germline V gene, CDR1 is SGHRS and CDR2 is YFSETQ. There are 15 residues in the CDR3. J was trimmed by 5 bases and V by 7 bases; bases with no gene match: 14.

CDR3 sequence: CASSEAHRSSYNSPLHF. CDR3 DNA: TGTGCCAGCAGTGAAGCCCACAGAAGCTCCTATAATTCACCCCTCCACTTT. The chain employs TRBV6-1 and TRBJ1-6, with D uncertain. Looked up from germline, CDR1 is MNHNS and CDR2 is SASEGT. The V and J ends lost 0 bases and 0 bases respectively, with 9 bases between them. The CDR3 is 17 amino acids.

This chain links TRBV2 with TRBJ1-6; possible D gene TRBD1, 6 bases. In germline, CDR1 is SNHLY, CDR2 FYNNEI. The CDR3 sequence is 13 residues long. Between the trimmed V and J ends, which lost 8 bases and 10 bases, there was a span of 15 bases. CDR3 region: CASQGTSGSPLHF. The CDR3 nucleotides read TGTGCCAGCCAGGGGACATCGGGCTCACCCCTCCACTTT.

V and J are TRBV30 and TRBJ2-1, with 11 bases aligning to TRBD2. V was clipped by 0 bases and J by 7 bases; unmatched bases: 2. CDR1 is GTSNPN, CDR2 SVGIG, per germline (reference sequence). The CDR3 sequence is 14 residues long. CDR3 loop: CAWSVASGRNEQFF. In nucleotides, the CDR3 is TGTGCCTGGAGTGTGGCTAGCGGGAGGAATGAGCAGTTCTTC.

CDR3 nucleotides: TGTGCCAGCAGCCTTTGGACAGGGGGCATCGACGAGCAGTACTTC. Its protein product is CASSLWTGGIDEQYF. The chain is built from TRBV14 and TRBJ2-7, with 11 bases fitting TRBD1. Germline loops: CDR1 SGHDN, CDR2 FVKESK. Losses at the gene ends were 4 bases for V and 5 bases for J; bases not matched to a gene: 7. There are 15 residues in the CDR3.

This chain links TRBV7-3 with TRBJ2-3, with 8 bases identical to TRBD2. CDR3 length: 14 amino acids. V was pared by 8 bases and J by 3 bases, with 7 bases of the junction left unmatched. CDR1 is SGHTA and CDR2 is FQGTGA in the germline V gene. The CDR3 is CASSPGGPTDTQYF. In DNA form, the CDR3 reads TGTGCCAGCTCGCCGGGAGGGCCTACAGATACGCAGTATTTT.

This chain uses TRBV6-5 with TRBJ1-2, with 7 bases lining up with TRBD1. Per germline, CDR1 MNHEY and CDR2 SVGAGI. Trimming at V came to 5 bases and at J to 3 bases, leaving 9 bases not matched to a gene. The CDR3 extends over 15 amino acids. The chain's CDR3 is CASSPQGRDYYGYTF. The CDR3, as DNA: TGTGCCAGCAGTCCACAGGGGCGAGACTACTATGGCTACACCTTC.

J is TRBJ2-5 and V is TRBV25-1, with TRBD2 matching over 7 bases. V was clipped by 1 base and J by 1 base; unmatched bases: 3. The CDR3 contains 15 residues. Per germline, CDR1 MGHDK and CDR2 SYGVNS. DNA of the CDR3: TGTGCCAGCAGTGAATGGTTAGCGGGCCAAGAGACCCAGTACTTC. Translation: CASSEWLAGQETQYF.

The DNA for the CDR3 is TGTGCCACCAGCAGAGATCGAGGGACTGGCTACACCTTC. It yields the protein CATSRDRGTGYTF. The chain links TRBV15 to TRBJ1-2, with D tentatively TRBD1 (5 bases). The CDR3 totals 13 residues. CDR1 and CDR2 (germline): LNHNV, YYDKDF (reference sequence). The V and J ends lost 0 bases and 7 bases respectively, with 9 bases between them.

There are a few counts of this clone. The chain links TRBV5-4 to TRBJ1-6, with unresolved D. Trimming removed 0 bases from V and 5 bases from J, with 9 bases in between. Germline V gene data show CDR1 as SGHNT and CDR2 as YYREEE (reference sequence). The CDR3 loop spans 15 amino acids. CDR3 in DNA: TGTGCCAGCAGCTTGGGGACCGCCAATAATTCACCCCTCCACTTT. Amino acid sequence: CASSLGTANNSPLHF.

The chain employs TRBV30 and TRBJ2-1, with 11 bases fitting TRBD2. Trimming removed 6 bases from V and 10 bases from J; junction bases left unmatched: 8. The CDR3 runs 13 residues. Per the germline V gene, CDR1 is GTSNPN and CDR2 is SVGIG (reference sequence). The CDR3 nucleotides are TGTGCCTGCTCTAGCGGGAGGTCAGGAGAGCAGTTCTTC. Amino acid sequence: CACSSGRSGEQFF.

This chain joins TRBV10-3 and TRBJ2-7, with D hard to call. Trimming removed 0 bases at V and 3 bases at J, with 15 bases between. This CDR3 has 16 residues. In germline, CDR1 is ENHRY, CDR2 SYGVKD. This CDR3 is CAISESLGPRGYEQYF. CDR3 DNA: TGTGCCATCAGTGAGTCCCTGGGCCCCCGCGGCTACGAGCAGTACTTC.

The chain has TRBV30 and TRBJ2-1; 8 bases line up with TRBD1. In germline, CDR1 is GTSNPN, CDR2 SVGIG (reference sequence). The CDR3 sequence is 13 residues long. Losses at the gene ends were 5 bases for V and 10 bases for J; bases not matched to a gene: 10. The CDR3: CAWWGQVGSEQFF. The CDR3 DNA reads TGTGCCTGGTGGGGACAGGTCGGTTCCGAGCAGTTCTTC.

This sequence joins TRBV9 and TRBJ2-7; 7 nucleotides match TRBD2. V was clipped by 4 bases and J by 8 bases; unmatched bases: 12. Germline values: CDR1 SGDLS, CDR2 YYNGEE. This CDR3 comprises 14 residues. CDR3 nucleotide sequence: TGTGCCAGCAGCCTCGGGGAGGGAATTGCTAAGCAGTACTTC. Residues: CASSLGEGIAKQYF.

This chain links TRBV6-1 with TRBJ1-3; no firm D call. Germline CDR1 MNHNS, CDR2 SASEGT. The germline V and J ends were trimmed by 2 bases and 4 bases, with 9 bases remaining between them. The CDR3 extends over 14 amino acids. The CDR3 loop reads CASSERVAGNTIYF. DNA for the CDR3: TGTGCCAGCAGTGAAAGGGTTGCCGGAAACACCATATATTTT.

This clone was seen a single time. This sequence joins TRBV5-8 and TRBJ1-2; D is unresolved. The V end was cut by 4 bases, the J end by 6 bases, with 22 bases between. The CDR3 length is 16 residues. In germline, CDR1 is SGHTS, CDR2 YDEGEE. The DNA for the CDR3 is TGTGCCAGCAGCCGTAGCTGGGCAGCTCCGAGCCATGGCTACACCTTC. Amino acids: CASSRSWAAPSHGYTF.

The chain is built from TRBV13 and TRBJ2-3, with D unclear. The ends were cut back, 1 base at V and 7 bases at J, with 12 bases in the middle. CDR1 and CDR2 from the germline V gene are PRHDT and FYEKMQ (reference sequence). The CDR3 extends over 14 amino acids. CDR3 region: CASSLDLEPNTQYF. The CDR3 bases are TGTGCCAGCAGCTTAGATCTGGAACCGAATACGCAGTATTTT.

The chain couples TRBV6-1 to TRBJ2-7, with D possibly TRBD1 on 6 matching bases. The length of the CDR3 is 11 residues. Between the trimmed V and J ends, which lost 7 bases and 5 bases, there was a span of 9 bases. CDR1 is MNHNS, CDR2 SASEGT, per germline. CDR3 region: CASTNRDEQYF. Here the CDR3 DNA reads TGTGCCAGCACCAACAGGGACGAGCAGTACTTC.